The clone carrying this TCR beta chain was seen ten or more times. The antigen is undetermined. RNA transcripts were the template for amplifying TCR beta CDR3 regions. TCR CDR3 underwent first-round RT-PCR with the HTBI primer set. One entry per CDR3 protein results from TCRdb running MiXCR on the multiplex PCR reads. The sample lists roughly 380,000 distinct CDR3 sequences, approximately 15% seen once, with approximately 10% in the top ten. From germline, CDR1 is PRHDT and CDR2 FYEKMQ (reference sequence). V was clipped by 5 bases and J by 8 bases, with 16 bases between them. This CDR3 contains 14 residues. This sample stems from a study of T cells in Graves' hyperthyroidism and ophthalmopathy. Overall study: Prior to any treatment, at the point of initial diagnosis, peripheral blood was collected.

Study observations and caveats: Most expanded thyroid clonotypes above 0.001 recurred in blood.

The TCR comes from a woman in her sixties or seventies with Graves' hyperthyroidism. V usage is TRBV13 and J usage is TRBJ2-1; no definite D call. The source material was blood. In DNA, the CDR3 is TGTGCCAGCAGCGAGATGTCTATAATGTATGAGCAGTTCTTC. The encoded protein is CASSEMSIMYEQFF. The complete variable domain, with remaining parts taken from reference TRBV13 and TRBJ2-1, reads AAGVIQSPRHLIKEKRETATLKCYPIPRHDTVYWYQQGPGQDPQFLISFYEKMQSDKGSIPDRFSAQQFSDYHSELNMSSLELGDSALYFCASSEMSIMYEQFFGPGTRLTVL.